Following are 29 T cell receptor beta chains from one sample sequenced in a study of shared clonotypes between healthy human individuals. Libraries were prepared by immunoSEQ multiplex PCR; TCRdb keeps only in-frame clonotypes and omits some of them. This sample has 400,000 to 600,000 clones, with around 79% found just once. The material sequenced was PBMCs. Every receptor here comes from a woman in her thirties or forties in good health. Some clones in this sample may be carry-over from other donors' samples.

The chain carries TRBV13 and TRBJ2-5, with 9 bases matching TRBD2. V lost 4 bases to trimming and J lost 2 bases; unmatched junction nucleotides: 8. CDR1 and CDR2 from the germline V gene are PRHDT and FYEKMQ (reference sequence). The CDR3 contains 16 residues. CDR3 DNA: TGTGCCAGCAGCTCCACCGGGACTAGCAGGCAAGAGACCCAGTACTTC. Translated, it gives CASSSTGTSRQETQYF.

The chain joins TRBV7-9 to TRBJ2-7, with TRBD2 matching over 14 bases. The CDR3 totals 17 residues. V was pared by 5 bases and J by 1 base, with 7 bases of the junction left unmatched. In germline, CDR1 is SEHNR, CDR2 FQNEAQ (reference sequence). This chain's CDR3 is CASSNAGLAGGSYEQYF. The CDR3 coding sequence is TGTGCCAGCAGCAACGCCGGACTAGCGGGAGGATCCTACGAGCAGTACTTC.

V gene TRBV12-2 combines with J gene TRBJ2-7; no DNA check was done on the table's D call, TRBD2. TRBV12-2 is recorded as a pseudogene. There are 16 residues in the CDR3. For the CDR3, the DNA is TGTGCAAGTCGGAGGGTTAGCGGGAGGGACTCCTACGAGCAGTACTTC. Translation gives CASRRVSGRDSYEQYF.

The rearrangement uses TRBV14 and TRBJ2-1; 10 nucleotides agree with TRBD2. The CDR3 extends over 18 amino acids. Per the germline V gene, CDR1 is SGHDN and CDR2 is FVKESK. V lost 2 bases to trimming and J lost 0 bases; unmatched junction nucleotides: 7. The CDR3 reads CASSQQLAGPRSYNEQFF. For the CDR3, the DNA is TGTGCCAGCAGCCAACAACTAGCGGGGCCCCGCTCCTACAATGAGCAGTTCTTC.

This clone was picked up many times. This chain uses TRBV29-1 with TRBJ1-2, with 7 bases that match TRBD1. This CDR3 comprises 13 residues. J lost 3 bases, V lost 6 bases, and 7 bases had no gene match. Germline V gene data show CDR1 as SQVTM and CDR2 as ANQGSEA. Here the CDR3 DNA reads TGCAGCGTACAGACAGGGAATCACTATGGCTACACCTTC. Translating it yields CSVQTGNHYGYTF.

The gene calls are TRBV2 and TRBJ2-7, with D tentatively TRBD2 (5 bases). CDR1 and CDR2 from the germline V gene are SNHLY and FYNNEI. Trimming took 7 bases from V and 4 from J, leaving 11 bases between them. The CDR3 is made up of 12 amino acids. The CDR3, as DNA: TGTGCCAGCATTCAAGAGGGATACGAGCAGTACTTC. Translated, it gives CASIQEGYEQYF. Full variable domain (rest looked up from reference TRBV2 and TRBJ2-7): EPEVTQTPSHQVTQMGQEVILRCVPISNHLYFYWYRQILGQKVEFLVSFYNNEISEKSEIFDDQFSVERPDGSNFTLKIRSTKLEDSAMYFCASIQEGYEQYFGPGTRLTVT.

A word on this clone: The same CDR3 also results from other DNA sequences found in this sample. The chain carries TRBV9 and TRBJ2-2; D is ambiguous. Trimming removed 0 bases from V and 5 bases from J, with 2 bases in between. This CDR3 is 12 amino acids long. Germline values: CDR1 SGDLS, CDR2 YYNGEE. CDR3 residues: CASSVVTGELFF. DNA for the CDR3: TGTGCCAGCAGCGTAGTTACCGGGGAGCTGTTTTTT.

The CDR3 loop reads CASSVGAARPDTQYF. CDR3 DNA sequence: TGTGCCAGCAGCGTAGGGGCAGCCCGCCCGGATACGCAGTATTTT. The genes are TRBV9 and TRBJ2-3; D remains unclear. Germline-derived CDR1 and CDR2 are SGDLS and YYNGEE. Trimming stripped 0 bases from V and 6 bases from J, with 14 bases between. This CDR3 is 15 amino acids long.

The gene calls are TRBV15 and TRBJ2-7; TRBD2 matches at 12 bases. CDR3 length: 20 amino acids. Germline values: CDR1 LNHNV, CDR2 YYDKDF (reference sequence). V shed 0 bases, J shed 2 bases, and the junction held 14 bases outside the gene matches. The CDR3 DNA follows: TGTGCCACCAGCAGAGATGTGCCCTACTCTCTAGCGGGAGGGCCCTACGAGCAGTACTTC. This sequence encodes CATSRDVPYSLAGGPYEQYF. Drawing the rest from reference TRBV15 and TRBJ2-7, the complete variable domain is DAMVIQNPRYQVTQFGKPVTLSCSQTLNHNVMYWYQQKSSQAPKLLFHYYDKDFNNEADTPDNFQSRRPNTSFCFLDIRSPGLGDTAMYLCATSRDVPYSLAGGPYEQYFGPGTRLTVT.

The chain is built from TRBV10-3 and TRBJ2-3; TRBD2 matches at 7 bases. Germline V CDR1 and CDR2: ENHRY, SYGVKD. The ends lost 7 bases at V and 2 bases at J; junction bases unmatched: 9. The CDR3 covers 15 residues. The CDR3 sequence: CAITSGLGNTDTQYF. The DNA for the CDR3 is TGTGCCATCACCTCCGGACTAGGGAACACAGATACGCAGTATTTT.

Worth noting for this clone: This sample also contains other DNA sequences that code for the same CDR3. The chain uses TRBV7-9 and TRBJ1-1; D perhaps matches TRBD1 (5 bases). This CDR3 spans 13 amino acids. Germline V gene data show CDR1 as SEHNR and CDR2 as FQNEAQ (reference sequence). Between the trimmed V and J ends, which lost 1 base and 7 bases, there was a span of 10 bases. CDR3 in amino acids: CASSLESTGEAFF. The CDR3 nucleotides are TGTGCCAGCAGCTTAGAGTCAACAGGTGAAGCTTTCTTT.

The chain has TRBV5-1 and TRBJ2-3, with 7 positions matching TRBD2. The CDR3 runs to 15 residues. Trimming at V came to 6 bases and at J to 0 bases, leaving 7 bases not matched to a gene. Germline values: CDR1 SGHRS, CDR2 YFSETQ. CDR3 DNA: TGCGCCAGCACCGAAGCGGGATCTAGCACAGATACGCAGTATTTT. Protein: CASTEAGSSTDTQYF.

The chain joins TRBV7-6 to TRBJ2-1; the D gene is possibly TRBD1 (5 bases). CDR3 size: 18 residues. Trimming left V 5 bases short and J 8 bases short, with 28 bases between. Germline V lookup: CDR1 SGHVS, CDR2 FNYEAQ. CDR3 sequence: CASSLGSSRVFFGDEQFF. CDR3 nucleotide sequence: TGTGCCAGCAGCCTCGGATCTTCCAGGGTATTCTTCGGCGATGAGCAGTTCTTC.

The rearrangement links TRBV19 to TRBJ2-1, with a tentative D call TRBD1 (6 bases). V lost 8 bases to trimming and J lost 2 bases, with 16 bases between them. The CDR3 runs to 15 residues. Germline loops: CDR1 LNHDA, CDR2 SQIVND (reference sequence). The CDR3 region is CASGDNSNPYNEQFF. The CDR3 nucleotides read TGTGCCAGTGGGGACAATTCGAATCCCTACAATGAGCAGTTCTTC.

The CDR3 is CASSVSLLAKNIQYF. CDR3 coding DNA: TGTGCCAGCTCAGTGTCACTCCTAGCCAAAAACATTCAGTACTTC. The rearrangement uses TRBV18 and TRBJ2-4; D gene uncertain. The CDR3 is 15 amino acids. Germline V lookup: CDR1 KGHSH, CDR2 LQKENI. Trimming removed 5 bases at V and 0 bases at J, with 11 bases between. The full variable domain, with the rest looked up from reference TRBV18 and TRBJ2-4, is NAGVMQNPRHLVRRRGQEARLRCSPMKGHSHVYWYRQLPEEGLKFMVYLQKENIIDESGMPKERFSAEFPKEGPSILRIQQVVRGDSAAYFCASSVSLLAKNIQYFGAGTRLSVL.

This clone was recorded once. This chain joins TRBV7-8 and TRBJ2-7; no clear D. CDR3 length: 13 amino acids. V was trimmed by 5 bases and J by 3 bases, leaving 11 bases between them. The germline CDR1 and CDR2 sequences are SGHVS and FQNEAQ. The CDR3 is CASSPTRIYEQYF. CDR3 bases: TGTGCCAGCAGCCCCACACGGATCTACGAGCAGTACTTC.

The chain couples TRBV27 to TRBJ2-7; the D gene is possibly TRBD2 (6 bases). V was trimmed by 3 bases and J by 1 base, leaving 22 bases between them. Looked up from germline, CDR1 is MNHEY and CDR2 is SMNVEV (reference sequence). CDR3 length: 18 amino acids. The CDR3 here is CASSLYGSVAQASYEQYF. CDR3 sequence (DNA): TGTGCCAGCAGTTTGTACGGGAGTGTTGCGCAGGCGTCCTACGAGCAGTACTTC.

The V and J genes are TRBV7-8 and TRBJ2-7, with D possibly TRBD1 on 6 matching bases. The CDR3 totals 14 residues. The germline V gene has CDR1 SGHVS and CDR2 FQNEAQ. Trimming pared 7 bases from V and 6 bases from J, leaving 19 bases between. The chain's CDR3 is CASKRINTGSEQYF. CDR3 in DNA: TGTGCCAGCAAGAGAATAAACACAGGGAGCGAGCAGTACTTC. The whole variable domain, remainder taken from reference TRBV7-8 and TRBJ2-7, is GAGVSQSPRYKVAKRGQDVALRCDPISGHVSLFWYQQALGQGPEFLTYFQNEAQLDKSGLPSDRFFAERPEGSVSTLKIQRTQQEDSAVYLCASKRINTGSEQYFGPGTRLTVT.

The chain joins TRBV5-1 to TRBJ1-1; D is uncertain. There are 13 residues in the CDR3. The germline V gene encodes CDR1 SGHRS and CDR2 YFSETQ. V shed 4 bases and J shed 0 bases, with 7 bases lying between them. The CDR3 DNA sequence: TGCGCCAGCAGCAAGGACTTGAACACTGAAGCTTTCTTT. Translating it yields CASSKDLNTEAFF.

This clone has a handful of counts. The chain carries TRBV25-1 and TRBJ2-2; D is unresolved. Looked up from germline, CDR1 is MGHDK and CDR2 is SYGVNS. V lost 0 bases to trimming and J lost 7 bases, with 9 bases between them. The CDR3 runs 14 residues. The CDR3 DNA sequence: TGTGCCAGCAGTGAATATCCCCCTAGCGGGGAGCTGTTTTTT. Translation gives CASSEYPPSGELFF. Together with reference TRBV25-1 and TRBJ2-2, the CDR3 gives the full variable domain: EADIYQTPRYLVIGTGKKITLECSQTMGHDKMYWYQQDPGMELHLIHYSYGVNSTEKGDLSSESTVSRIRTEHFPLTLESARPSHTSQYLCASSEYPPSGELFFGEGSRLTVL.

This rearrangement joins TRBV5-4 to TRBJ2-2, with D possibly matching TRBD2 (6 bases). Deletions cut 0 bases from V and 2 bases from J, with 17 bases between. Germline lookup yields CDR1 SGHNT and CDR2 YYREEE (reference sequence). This CDR3 contains 18 residues. CDR3 in DNA: TGTGCCAGCAGCTTGGATAAGCGGGCGCCTCTTAACACCGGGGAGCTGTTTTTT. Its protein product is CASSLDKRAPLNTGELFF.

V usage is TRBV7-3 and J usage is TRBJ2-1; D is perhaps TRBD1 (6 bases). Looked up from germline, CDR1 is SGHTA and CDR2 is FQGTGA. The CDR3 consists of 16 residues. V gave up 4 bases and J gave up 1 base, with 14 bases separating them. The CDR3 protein is CASSSLLRGSYNEQFF. The CDR3, as DNA: TGTGCCAGCAGCTCTCTCCTCAGGGGATCCTACAATGAGCAGTTCTTC. Variable domain in full (rest from reference TRBV7-3 and TRBJ2-1): GAGVSQTPSNKVTEKGKYVELRCDPISGHTALYWYRQSLGQGPEFLIYFQGTGAADDSGLPNDRFFAVRPEGSVSTLKIQRTERGDSAVYLCASSSLLRGSYNEQFFGPGTRLTVL.

The chain combines TRBV5-1 with TRBJ2-7; D is perhaps TRBD2 (5 bases). This CDR3 comprises 15 residues. V lost 4 bases and J 7 bases, leaving 21 bases between the germline ends. The V gene's germline CDR1 is SGHRS and CDR2 YFSETQ. The CDR3 DNA sequence: TGCGCCAGCAGCGACCTGAGCGGATCCTTGGGGGAGCAGTACTTC. Its protein product is CASSDLSGSLGEQYF.

The V call is TRBV20-1, the J call TRBJ2-3; the D is unclear. V was cut by 4 bases and J by 2 bases, with 4 bases left in between. CDR1 is DFQATT and CDR2 is SNEGSKA in the germline V gene (reference sequence). The CDR3 consists of 11 residues. CDR3 sequence (DNA): TGCAGTGCTACAGACACAGATACGCAGTATTTT. Amino acid sequence: CSATDTDTQYF.

CDR3 loop: CASSLWGRTTEAFF. CDR3 bases: TGTGCCAGCAGTTTATGGGGACGAACCACTGAAGCTTTCTTT. The chain couples TRBV27 to TRBJ1-1, with a weak D call TRBD1 (5 bases). From germline, CDR1 is MNHEY and CDR2 SMNVEV (reference sequence). The CDR3 runs 14 residues. Trimming shortened V by 1 base and J by 4 bases, and 10 bases separated the two germline ends.

This clone came up a few times. The rearrangement uses TRBV4-3 and TRBJ2-4, with 10 bases fitting TRBD1. The ends lost 1 base at V and 5 bases at J; junction bases unmatched: 11. The CDR3 is made up of 18 amino acids. Germline CDR1 LGHNA, CDR2 YSLEER. CDR3 sequence (DNA): TGCGCCAGCAGCCAAGTCCTTCGGGACAGGGGAGGAGAAAACATTCAGTACTTC. It specifies CASSQVLRDRGGENIQYF.

The chain employs TRBV28 and TRBJ1-5; 7 bases are shared with TRBD1. Germline values: CDR1 MDHEN, CDR2 SYDVKM. The CDR3 length is 14 residues. V shed 7 bases and J 3 bases; nucleotides not matched to a gene: 6. The CDR3 sequence is CASKMGQHNQPQHF. In DNA, the CDR3 is TGTGCCAGCAAGATGGGACAGCACAATCAGCCCCAGCATTTT.

J is TRBJ1-4 and V is TRBV19; no definite D call. The CDR3 runs to 15 residues. With 5 bases removed from V and 11 bases from J, the gap between germline ends came to 21 bases. Looked up from germline, CDR1 is LNHDA and CDR2 is SQIVND (reference sequence). CDR3 in DNA: TGTGCCAGTAGTCCACTGCGGGATAGAGGTCTTAAACTGTTTTTT. This encodes CASSPLRDRGLKLFF. Full variable domain (outside the CDR3, taken from reference TRBV19 and TRBJ1-4): DGGITQSPKYLFRKEGQNVTLSCEQNLNHDAMYWYRQDPGQGLRLIYYSQIVNDFQKGDIAEGYSVSREKKESFPLTVTSAQKNPTAFYLCASSPLRDRGLKLFFGSGTQLSVL.

In its sample, this clone was seen many times. V gene TRBV25-1 combines with J gene TRBJ1-1, with 9 bases lining up with TRBD1. The V gene end was trimmed by 7 bases and the J gene end by 5 bases; junction bases not matched to a gene: 8. In germline, CDR1 is MGHDK, CDR2 SYGVNS. This CDR3 is 14 amino acids long. In DNA form, the CDR3 reads TGTGCCAGCATTAAACAGGGGGCGCAAACTGAAGCTTTCTTT. Protein sequence: CASIKQGAQTEAFF.